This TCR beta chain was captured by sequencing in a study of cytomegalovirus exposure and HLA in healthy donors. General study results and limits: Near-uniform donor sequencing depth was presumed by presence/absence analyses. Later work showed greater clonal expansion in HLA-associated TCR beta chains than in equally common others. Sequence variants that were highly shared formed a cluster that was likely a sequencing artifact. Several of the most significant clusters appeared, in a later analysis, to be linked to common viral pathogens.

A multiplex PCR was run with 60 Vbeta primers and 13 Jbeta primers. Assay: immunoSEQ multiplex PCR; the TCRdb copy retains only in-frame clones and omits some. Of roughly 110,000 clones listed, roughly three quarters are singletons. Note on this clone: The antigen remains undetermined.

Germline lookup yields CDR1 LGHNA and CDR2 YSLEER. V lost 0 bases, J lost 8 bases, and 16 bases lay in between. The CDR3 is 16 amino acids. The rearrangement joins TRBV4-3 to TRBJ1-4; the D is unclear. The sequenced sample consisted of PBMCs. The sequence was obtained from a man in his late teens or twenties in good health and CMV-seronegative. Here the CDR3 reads CASSQDGSLLGEKLFF. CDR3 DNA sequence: TGCGCCAGCAGCCAAGATGGGAGTCTCTTAGGAGAAAAACTGTTTTTT.